This T cell receptor beta chain was recorded in a study of T cell responses to AZD1222 COVID-19 vaccine. General study findings and limits: Following two doses of AZD1222, Spike-specific TCR breadth and depth rose. Nearly half of spike-specific TCRs reportedly go after variant regions that carry no mutations.

The table came from immunoSEQ multiplex PCR; TCRdb's copy has only in-frame clones and leaves some out. The profile shows some 140,000 clones, 70% to 90% of them singletons. CDR3 length equals 11 residues. Germline V lookup: CDR1 MDHEN, CDR2 SYDVKM. With respect to this clone: Its antigen is unidentified. One junction end disagrees with the germline gene, perhaps due to a read error.

The chain joins TRBV28 to TRBJ2-7, with 7 bases identical to TRBD1. The source of this sequence is an adult in good health. Sequencing used peripheral blood, obtained on day 0 of AZD1222 vaccination. The CDR3 DNA reads TGTGCCAGCAGAGTTCTGGGACAGACCATTTTC. The encoded protein is CASRVLGQTIF.